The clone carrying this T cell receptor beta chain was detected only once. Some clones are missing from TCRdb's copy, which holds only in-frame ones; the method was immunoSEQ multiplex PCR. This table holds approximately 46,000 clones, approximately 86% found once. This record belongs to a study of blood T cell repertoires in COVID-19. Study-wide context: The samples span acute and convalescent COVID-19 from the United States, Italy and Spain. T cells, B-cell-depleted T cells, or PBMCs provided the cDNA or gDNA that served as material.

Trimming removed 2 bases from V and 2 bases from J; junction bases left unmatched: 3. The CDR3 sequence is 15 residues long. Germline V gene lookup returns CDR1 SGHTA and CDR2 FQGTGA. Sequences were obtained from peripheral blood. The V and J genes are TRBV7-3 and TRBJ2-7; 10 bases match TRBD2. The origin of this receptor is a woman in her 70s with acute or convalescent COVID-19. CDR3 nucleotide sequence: TGTGCCAGCAGCTTATTAGCGGGAGGACCCTACGAGCAGTACTTC. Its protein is CASSLLAGGPYEQYF.